This T cell receptor (beta chain) is drawn from a study of OX40 agonist ivuxolimab in advanced cancers. Method: immunoSEQ multiplex PCR; TCRdb's copy keeps in-frame clones and lacks some. The sample has approximately 49,000 clones, around 80% seen once; the top ten hold over 1.5%. Remarks on this clone: Its antigen remains unidentified.

Study-level results: At 0.1 to 3.0 mg/kg and by week 6, clonal expansion occurred in CD4+ and CD8+ blood T cells. The study found that CD8+ T cells averaged more expanded clones than CD4+.

This TCR came from an adult with an advanced solid tumor such as melanoma, head and neck, liver or kidney cancer. The source material was CD4+ or CD8+ T cells sorted from blood, sampled in a trial of the OX40 agonist ivuxolimab.

This chain's CDR3 is CASSLSGYEQYF. Here the CDR3 DNA reads TGCGCCAGCAGCTTGTCCGGCTACGAGCAGTACTTC. The rearrangement joins TRBV5-1 to TRBJ2-7; D gene uncertain. The germline V and J ends were trimmed by 1 base and 3 bases, with 5 bases remaining between them. Germline-derived CDR1 and CDR2 are SGHRS and YFSETQ. CDR3 length: 12 residues.